Below are 19 T cell receptor beta chains sequenced from a single sample in a study of blood T cell repertoires in COVID-19 (dated by TCRdb to the early 2020s). Library method: the immunoSEQ multiplex PCR assay. TCRdb limited this immuneACCESS table to in-frame rearrangements with V and J called. A share of clones is missing; checked studies link under half to unresolved V genes, and the rest is unexplained. This sample is represented by under 300,000 clones; 70% to 90% of them were singletons. Of the sample, more than 9.5% is held by the ten largest clones. Sample: peripheral blood. Source of these receptors: a woman in her seventies with acute or convalescent COVID-19.

The chain uses TRBV9 and TRBJ1-2; the match to TRBD1 covers 9 bases. The germline gives CDR1 SGDLS, CDR2 YYNGEE. The CDR3 extends over 16 amino acids. J lost 2 bases, V lost 4 bases, and 9 bases had no gene match. The CDR3 DNA follows: TGTGCCAGCAGCCCCCAGGGGACAGGGATCAACTATGGCTACACCTTC. This codes for CASSPQGTGINYGYTF. Based on the CDR3 plus reference TRBV9 and TRBJ1-2, the full variable domain is DSGVTQTPKHLITATGQRVTLRCSPRSGDLSVYWYQQSLDQGLQFLIQYYNGEERAKGNILERFSAQQFPDLHSELNLSSLELGDSALYFCASSPQGTGINYGYTFGSGTRLTVV.

V and J are TRBV30 and TRBJ1-3; the D gene is possibly TRBD1 (6 bases). CDR3 size: 15 residues. CDR1 is GTSNPN, CDR2 SVGIG, per germline (reference sequence). V was clipped by 3 bases and J by 0 bases, with 12 bases between them. Written as DNA, the CDR3 is TGTGCCTGGAGAGGGGGGGCTTACTCTGGAAACACCATATATTTT. It specifies CAWRGGAYSGNTIYF.

This clone was observed a single time. This chain links TRBV9 with TRBJ2-5, with D tentatively TRBD1 (6 bases). The CDR3 is 17 amino acids. Germline V gene lookup returns CDR1 SGDLS and CDR2 YYNGEE. V shed 4 bases and J shed 3 bases, with 22 bases lying between them. The CDR3 loop reads CASSPKPNHRQEETQYF. The CDR3 coding sequence is TGTGCCAGCAGCCCCAAACCCAACCACCGACAGGAAGAGACCCAGTACTTC.

The chain is built from TRBV5-6 and TRBJ1-6, with D maybe TRBD1 (5 bases). The CDR3 is made up of 14 amino acids. Trimming shortened V by 4 bases and J by 10 bases, and 15 bases separated the two germline ends. Germline loops: CDR1 SGHDT, CDR2 YYEEEE. CDR3 residues: CASSERGFQSPLHF. The CDR3 DNA is TGTGCCAGCAGCGAACGGGGGTTCCAGTCACCCCTCCACTTT.

This clone was found a few times. The CDR3 sequence is CASKAGGGQPQHF. In DNA, the CDR3 is TGTGCCAGCAAGGCGGGGGGCGGTCAGCCCCAGCATTTT. The chain links TRBV6-5 to TRBJ1-5; the D gene is possibly TRBD1 (6 bases). The CDR3 has 13 amino acids. Germline assignment: CDR1 MNHEY and CDR2 SVGAGI. Between the trimmed V and J ends, which lost 7 bases and 6 bases, there was a span of 13 bases.

The gene calls are TRBV19 and TRBJ1-1; D remains unclear. This CDR3 spans 12 amino acids. The V end lost 7 bases, the J end lost 10 bases, and 16 bases lay between the germline ends. Germline assignment: CDR1 LNHDA and CDR2 SQIVND (reference sequence). The CDR3 DNA follows: TGTGCCAGTAAGGTCGGGCACGGGATAGCTTTCTTT. The encoded protein is CASKVGHGIAFF.

The chain recombines TRBV5-1 with TRBJ2-5; maybe TRBD1 (5 bases). In germline, CDR1 is SGHRS, CDR2 YFSETQ. The CDR3 has 14 residues. V was pared by 3 bases and J by 7 bases, with 16 bases between. The chain's CDR3 is CASSSGHGPVTQYF. The CDR3 DNA reads as TGCGCCAGCAGCTCAGGACACGGCCCTGTGACCCAGTACTTC.

This chain uses TRBV2 with TRBJ1-1; 7 positions agree with TRBD1. The CDR3 consists of 13 residues. CDR1 and CDR2 from the germline V gene are SNHLY and FYNNEI. The junction had 4 bases not matched to a gene; V was cut back by 7 bases and J by 2 bases. CDR3 sequence (DNA): TGTGCCAGCACCCGGGACAGAAACACTGAAGCTTTCTTT. Protein: CASTRDRNTEAFF.

The chain uses TRBV3-1 (or the pseudogene TRBV3-2) and TRBJ1-1, with a weak D call TRBD1 (6 bases). The CDR3 sequence is 16 residues long. Germline V gene lookup returns CDR1 LGHDT and CDR2 YNNKEL (reference sequence). V lost 3 bases and J 1 base, leaving 15 bases between the germline ends. CDR3 region: CASSHTGTSRNTEAFF. In nucleotides, the CDR3 is TGTGCCAGCAGCCATACCGGGACATCCCGGAACACTGAAGCTTTCTTT.

The rearrangement uses TRBV5-1 and TRBJ1-1, with 7 bases lining up with TRBD1. In germline, CDR1 is SGHRS, CDR2 YFSETQ. Unmatched junction bases numbered 7, after V lost 4 bases and J lost 4 bases. The CDR3 has 14 amino acids. This CDR3 reads CASSERQGTTEAFF. The CDR3, as DNA: TGCGCCAGCAGCGAAAGACAGGGAACCACTGAAGCTTTCTTT.

The chain uses TRBV9 and TRBJ2-7, with 11 bases lining up with TRBD1. The trim removed 4 bases at V and 6 bases at J, leaving 6 bases unmatched. This CDR3 has 14 amino acids. Looked up from germline, CDR1 is SGDLS and CDR2 is YYNGEE. The CDR3 region has the DNA TGTGCCAGCAGCCCACGGACAGGGGGCCCCGAGCAGTACTTC. Protein: CASSPRTGGPEQYF. The entire variable domain, with the rest obtained from reference TRBV9 and TRBJ2-7, is as follows: DSGVTQTPKHLITATGQRVTLRCSPRSGDLSVYWYQQSLDQGLQFLIQYYNGEERAKGNILERFSAQQFPDLHSELNLSSLELGDSALYFCASSPRTGGPEQYFGPGTRLTVT.

This clone was seen a single time. The chain uses TRBV6-5 and TRBJ2-1; 10 positions match TRBD2. The CDR3 is made up of 16 amino acids. CDR1 is MNHEY, CDR2 SVGAGI, per germline. The V segment lost 2 bases and the J segment 5 bases; nucleotides outside the gene matches: 6. CDR3 sequence: CASSYIWTSGHNEQFF. As DNA, the CDR3 is TGTGCCAGCAGTTACATTTGGACTAGCGGCCACAATGAGCAGTTCTTC.

The chain is built from TRBV10-1 and TRBJ2-2, with D tentatively TRBD1 (5 bases). The germline gives CDR1 WNHNN, CDR2 SYGVQD (reference sequence). Trimming cost V 5 bases and J 3 bases, with 13 bases left between them. The CDR3 is made up of 15 amino acids. CDR3: CASSTGWKDTGELFF. CDR3 nucleotides: TGCGCCAGCAGTACAGGATGGAAGGACACCGGGGAGCTGTTTTTT.

The genes are TRBV7-9 and TRBJ1-2; 7 bases map to TRBD1. Germline V gene sequence: CDR1 SEHNR, CDR2 FQNEAQ (reference sequence). The V gene end was trimmed by 5 bases and the J gene end by 6 bases; junction bases not matched to a gene: 6. The CDR3 extends over 13 amino acids. The CDR3 DNA reads as TGTGCCAGCAGCCGACAGGGACCCCATGGCTACACCTTC. Its translation is CASSRQGPHGYTF.

The chain carries TRBV24-1 and TRBJ2-1; 8 bases are a match to TRBD1. CDR3 length equals 12 residues. J gave up 8 bases and V 7 bases, and 3 bases lay outside the gene matches. Germline CDR1 and CDR2: KGHDR and SFDVKD. CDR3 sequence: CATRSTGDEQFF. CDR3 sequence (DNA): TGTGCCACCAGATCGACAGGGGATGAGCAGTTCTTC.

This clone was detected a few times. The rearrangement joins TRBV6-6 to TRBJ1-2; the match to TRBD1 covers 8 bases. CDR1 MNHNY and CDR2 SVGAGI come from the germline V gene (reference sequence). Trimming removed 6 bases from V and 5 bases from J; junction bases left unmatched: 5. This CDR3 has 13 residues. The CDR3 nucleotides read TGTGCCAGCAGGGCCGGACAGGGATATGGCTACACCTTC. Its translation is CASRAGQGYGYTF.

This clone was seen once. This chain connects TRBV7-3 to TRBJ1-1; 7 nucleotides align to TRBD1. Germline trimming cut 2 bases from V and 11 bases from J; bases unmatched to any gene: 8. The CDR3 has 13 amino acids. Germline V CDR1 and CDR2: SGHTA, FQGTGA. The DNA of the CDR3 is TGTGCCAGCAGCTTACAGGGACAGTCGAGGGCTTTCTTT. It codes for CASSLQGQSRAFF. Full variable domain (remainder filled in from reference TRBV7-3 and TRBJ1-1): GAGVSQTPSNKVTEKGKYVELRCDPISGHTALYWYRQSLGQGPEFLIYFQGTGAADDSGLPNDRFFAVRPEGSVSTLKIQRTERGDSAVYLCASSLQGQSRAFFGQGTRLTVV.

The rearrangement links TRBV5-4 to TRBJ1-2; 7 nucleotides match TRBD1. Germline loops: CDR1 SGHNT, CDR2 YYREEE (reference sequence). The CDR3 totals 14 residues. V lost 3 bases to trimming and J lost 4 bases; unmatched junction nucleotides: 6. The CDR3 region is CASSSRTGRYGYTF. For the CDR3, the DNA is TGTGCCAGCAGCTCGCGGACAGGACGCTATGGCTACACCTTC.

The chain employs TRBV24-1 and TRBJ2-1; 11 bases are shared with TRBD2. Germline V CDR1 and CDR2: KGHDR, SFDVKD. The CDR3 extends over 16 amino acids. V lost 7 bases and J lost 3; bases outside the gene matches: 7. The chain's CDR3 is CATSARLAGHYNEQFF. Here the CDR3 DNA reads TGTGCCACCAGCGCCCGACTAGCGGGGCACTACAATGAGCAGTTCTTC.